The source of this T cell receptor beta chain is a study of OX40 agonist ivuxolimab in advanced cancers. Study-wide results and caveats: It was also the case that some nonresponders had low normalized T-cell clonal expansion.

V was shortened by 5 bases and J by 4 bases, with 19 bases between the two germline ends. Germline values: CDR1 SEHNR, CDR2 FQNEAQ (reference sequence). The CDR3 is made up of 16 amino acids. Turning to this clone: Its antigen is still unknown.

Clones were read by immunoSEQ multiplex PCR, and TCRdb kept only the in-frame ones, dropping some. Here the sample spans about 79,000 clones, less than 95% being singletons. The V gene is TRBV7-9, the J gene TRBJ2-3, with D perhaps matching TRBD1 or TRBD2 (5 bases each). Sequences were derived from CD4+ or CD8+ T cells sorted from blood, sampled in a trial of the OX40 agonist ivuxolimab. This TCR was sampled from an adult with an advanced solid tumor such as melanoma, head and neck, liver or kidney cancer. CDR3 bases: TGTGCCAGCAGCCCCCCCTGGGCCGGGGCCTCAGATACGCAGTATTTT. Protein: CASSPPWAGASDTQYF. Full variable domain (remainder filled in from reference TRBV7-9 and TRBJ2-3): DTGVSQNPRHKITKRGQNVTFRCDPISEHNRLYWYRQTLGQGPEFLTYFQNEAQLEKSRLLSDRFSAERPKGSFSTLEIQRTEQGDSAMYLCASSPPWAGASDTQYFGPGTRLTVL.